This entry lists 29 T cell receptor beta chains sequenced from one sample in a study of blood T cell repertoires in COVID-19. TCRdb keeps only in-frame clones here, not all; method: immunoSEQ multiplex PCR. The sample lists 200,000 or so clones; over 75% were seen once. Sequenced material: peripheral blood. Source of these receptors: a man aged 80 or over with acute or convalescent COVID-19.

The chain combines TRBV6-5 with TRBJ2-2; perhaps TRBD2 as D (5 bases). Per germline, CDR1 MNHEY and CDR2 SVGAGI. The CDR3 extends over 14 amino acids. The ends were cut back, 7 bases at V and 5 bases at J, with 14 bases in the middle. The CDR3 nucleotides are TGTGCCAGCACGATGGGAGCGTGGACCGGGGAGCTGTTTTTT. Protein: CASTMGAWTGELFF.

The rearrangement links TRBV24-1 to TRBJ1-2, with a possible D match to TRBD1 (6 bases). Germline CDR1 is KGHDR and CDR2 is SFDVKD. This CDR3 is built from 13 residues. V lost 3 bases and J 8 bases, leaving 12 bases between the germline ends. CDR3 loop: CATSDLTGLGYTF. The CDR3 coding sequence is TGTGCCACCAGTGATCTTACAGGGTTAGGCTACACCTTC.

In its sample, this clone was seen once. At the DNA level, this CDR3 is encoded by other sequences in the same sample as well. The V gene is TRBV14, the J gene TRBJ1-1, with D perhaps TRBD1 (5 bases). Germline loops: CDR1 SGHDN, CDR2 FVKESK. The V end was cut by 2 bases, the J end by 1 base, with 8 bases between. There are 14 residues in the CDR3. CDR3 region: CASSQFTGNTEAFF. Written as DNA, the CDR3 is TGTGCCAGCAGCCAATTCACAGGGAACACTGAAGCTTTCTTT.

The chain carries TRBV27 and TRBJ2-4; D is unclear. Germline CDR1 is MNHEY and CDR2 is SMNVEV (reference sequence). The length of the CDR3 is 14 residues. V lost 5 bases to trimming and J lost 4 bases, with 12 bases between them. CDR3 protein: CASSPEALKNIQYF. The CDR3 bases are TGTGCCAGCAGTCCCGAGGCGTTAAAAAACATTCAGTACTTC.

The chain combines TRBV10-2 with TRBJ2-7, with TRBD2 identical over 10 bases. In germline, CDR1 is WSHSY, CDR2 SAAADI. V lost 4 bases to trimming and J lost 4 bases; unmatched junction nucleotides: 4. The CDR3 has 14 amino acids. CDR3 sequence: CASSGTSGTYEQYF. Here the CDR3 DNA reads TGCGCCAGCAGTGGCACTAGCGGGACTTACGAGCAGTACTTC.

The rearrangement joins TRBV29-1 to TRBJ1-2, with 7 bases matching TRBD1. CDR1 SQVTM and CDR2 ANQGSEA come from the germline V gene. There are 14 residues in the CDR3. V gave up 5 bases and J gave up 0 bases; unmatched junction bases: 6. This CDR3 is CSVQRTGANYGYTF. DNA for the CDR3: TGCAGCGTTCAAAGGACAGGAGCTAACTATGGCTACACCTTC.

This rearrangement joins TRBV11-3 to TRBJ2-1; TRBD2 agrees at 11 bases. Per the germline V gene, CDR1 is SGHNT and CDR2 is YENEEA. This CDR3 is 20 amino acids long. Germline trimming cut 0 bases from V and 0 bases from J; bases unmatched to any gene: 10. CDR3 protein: CASSLDLLAGAPSSYNEQFF. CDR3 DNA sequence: TGTGCCAGCAGCTTAGATCTACTAGCGGGAGCACCCAGCTCCTACAATGAGCAGTTCTTC.

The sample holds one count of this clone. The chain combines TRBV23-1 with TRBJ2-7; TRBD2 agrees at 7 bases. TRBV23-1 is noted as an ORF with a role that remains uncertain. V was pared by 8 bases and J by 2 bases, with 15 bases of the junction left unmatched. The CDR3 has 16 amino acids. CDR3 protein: CASQSGISGYTYEQYV. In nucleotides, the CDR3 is TGCGCCAGCCAGTCGGGCATTAGCGGGTATACCTACGAGCAGTACGTC.

CDR3 amino acids: CASSAQGGLEQYF. In DNA, the CDR3 is TGCGCCAGCAGTGCACAGGGTGGGCTCGAGCAGTACTTC. The rearrangement uses TRBV10-2 and TRBJ2-7, with D tentatively TRBD1 (6 bases). Per the germline V gene, CDR1 is WSHSY and CDR2 is SAAADI. The CDR3 runs 13 residues. Between the trimmed V and J ends, which lost 4 bases and 6 bases, there was a span of 13 bases.

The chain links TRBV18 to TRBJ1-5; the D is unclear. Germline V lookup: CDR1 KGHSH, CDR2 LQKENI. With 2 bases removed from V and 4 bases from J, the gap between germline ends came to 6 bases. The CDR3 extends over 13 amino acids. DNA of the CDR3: TGTGCCAGCTCACCAGAGGCGAATCAGCCCCAGCATTTT. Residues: CASSPEANQPQHF.

CDR3 sequence reads: CASSLAGGSTDTQYF. In DNA form, the CDR3 reads TGTGCCAGCAGCTTAGCGGGAGGAAGCACAGATACGCAGTATTTT. This chain uses TRBV7-9 with TRBJ2-3; weak D call: TRBD2 (6 bases). Per the germline V gene, CDR1 is SEHNR and CDR2 is FQNEAQ (reference sequence). Trimming cost V 0 bases and J 0 bases, with 7 bases left between them. The CDR3 runs 15 residues.

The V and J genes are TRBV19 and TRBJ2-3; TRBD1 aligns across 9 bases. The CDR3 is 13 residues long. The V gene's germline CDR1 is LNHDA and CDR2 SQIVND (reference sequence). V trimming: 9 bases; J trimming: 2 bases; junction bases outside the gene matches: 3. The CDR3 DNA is TGTGCCAGCCGGGACAGGGTCACAGATACGCAGTATTTT. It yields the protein CASRDRVTDTQYF. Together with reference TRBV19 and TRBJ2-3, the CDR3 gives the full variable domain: DGGITQSPKYLFRKEGQNVTLSCEQNLNHDAMYWYRQDPGQGLRLIYYSQIVNDFQKGDIAEGYSVSREKKESFPLTVTSAQKNPTAFYLCASRDRVTDTQYFGPGTRLTVL.

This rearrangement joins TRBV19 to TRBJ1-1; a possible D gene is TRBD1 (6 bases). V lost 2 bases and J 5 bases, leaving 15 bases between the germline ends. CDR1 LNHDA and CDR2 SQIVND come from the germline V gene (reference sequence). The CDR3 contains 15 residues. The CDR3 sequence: CASSIIPRGGTEAFF. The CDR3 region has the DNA TGTGCCAGTAGTATAATTCCCAGGGGCGGAACTGAAGCTTTCTTT.

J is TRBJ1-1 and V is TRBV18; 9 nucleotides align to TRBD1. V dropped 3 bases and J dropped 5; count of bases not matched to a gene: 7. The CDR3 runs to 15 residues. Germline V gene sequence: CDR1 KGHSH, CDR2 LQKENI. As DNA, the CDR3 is TGTGCCAGCTCACCGGGGACAGGGAGGCGTACTGAAGCTTTCTTT. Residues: CASSPGTGRRTEAFF.

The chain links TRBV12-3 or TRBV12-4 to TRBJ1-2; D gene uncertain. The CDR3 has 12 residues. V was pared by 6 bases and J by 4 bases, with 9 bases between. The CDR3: CASSKTTYGYTF. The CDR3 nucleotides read TGTGCCAGCAGCAAAACTACCTATGGCTACACCTTC.

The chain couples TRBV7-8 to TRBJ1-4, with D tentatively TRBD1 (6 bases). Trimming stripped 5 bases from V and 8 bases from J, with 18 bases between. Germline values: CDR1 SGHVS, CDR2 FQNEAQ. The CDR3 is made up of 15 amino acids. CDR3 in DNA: TGTGCCAGCAGCAGACTTACAGGGTCGAGGGAAAAACTGTTTTTT. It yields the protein CASSRLTGSREKLFF.

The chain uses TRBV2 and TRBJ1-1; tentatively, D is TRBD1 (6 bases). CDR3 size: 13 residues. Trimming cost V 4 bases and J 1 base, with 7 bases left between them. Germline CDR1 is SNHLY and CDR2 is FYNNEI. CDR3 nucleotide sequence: TGTGCCAGCAGTGCACAGGGGAACACTGAAGCTTTCTTT. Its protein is CASSAQGNTEAFF.

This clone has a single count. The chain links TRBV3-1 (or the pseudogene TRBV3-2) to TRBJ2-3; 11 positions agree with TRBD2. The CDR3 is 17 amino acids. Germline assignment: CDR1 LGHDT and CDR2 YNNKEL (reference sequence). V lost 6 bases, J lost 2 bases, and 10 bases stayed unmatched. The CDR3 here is CASSPYLAGGATDTQYF. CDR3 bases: TGTGCCAGCAGTCCGTACTTAGCGGGAGGGGCCACAGATACGCAGTATTTT.

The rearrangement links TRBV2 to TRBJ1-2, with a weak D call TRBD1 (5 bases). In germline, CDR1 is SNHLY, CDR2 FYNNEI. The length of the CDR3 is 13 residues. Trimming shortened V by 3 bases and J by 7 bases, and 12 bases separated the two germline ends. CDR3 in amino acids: CASSDREVSGYTF. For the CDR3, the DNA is TGTGCCAGCAGTGACAGGGAGGTCTCTGGCTACACCTTC.

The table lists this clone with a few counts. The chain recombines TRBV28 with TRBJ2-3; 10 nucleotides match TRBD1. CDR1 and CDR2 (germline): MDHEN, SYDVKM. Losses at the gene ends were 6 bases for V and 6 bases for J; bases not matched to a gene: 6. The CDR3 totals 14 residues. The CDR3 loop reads CASRIGTGADTQYF. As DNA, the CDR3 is TGTGCCAGCAGAATTGGGACAGGGGCGGATACGCAGTATTTT.

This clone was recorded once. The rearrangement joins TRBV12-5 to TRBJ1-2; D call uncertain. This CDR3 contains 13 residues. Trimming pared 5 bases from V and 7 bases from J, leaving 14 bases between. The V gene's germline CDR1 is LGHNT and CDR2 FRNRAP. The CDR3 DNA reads TGTGCTAGTGGTAAGGGAGGCACAATTGGCTACACCTTC. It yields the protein CASGKGGTIGYTF.

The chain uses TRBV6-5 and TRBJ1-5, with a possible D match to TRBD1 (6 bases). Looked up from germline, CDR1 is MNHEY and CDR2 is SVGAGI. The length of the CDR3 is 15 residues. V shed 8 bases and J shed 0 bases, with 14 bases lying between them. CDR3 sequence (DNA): TGTGCCAGCCTCAGACAGGTCGATAGCAATCAGCCCCAGCATTTT. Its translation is CASLRQVDSNQPQHF.

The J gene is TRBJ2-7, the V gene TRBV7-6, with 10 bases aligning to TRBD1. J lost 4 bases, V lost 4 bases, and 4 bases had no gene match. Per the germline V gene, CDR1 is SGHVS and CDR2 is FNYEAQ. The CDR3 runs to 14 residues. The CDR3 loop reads CASSSGQGGYEQYF. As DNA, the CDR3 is TGTGCCAGCAGCTCCGGACAGGGGGGGTACGAGCAGTACTTC.

The CDR3 loop is CASTLGRVSNQPQHF. CDR3 DNA sequence: TGTGCCAGCACCCTCGGGCGGGTTAGCAATCAGCCCCAGCATTTT. The chain joins TRBV2 to TRBJ1-5, with unresolved D. Germline lookup yields CDR1 SNHLY and CDR2 FYNNEI. V was clipped by 7 bases and J by 0 bases, with 13 bases between them. The CDR3 loop spans 15 amino acids.

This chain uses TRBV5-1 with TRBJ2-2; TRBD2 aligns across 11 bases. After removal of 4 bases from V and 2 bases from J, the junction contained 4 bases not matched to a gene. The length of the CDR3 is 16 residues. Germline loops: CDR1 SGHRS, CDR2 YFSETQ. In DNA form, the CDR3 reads TGCGCCAGCAGCCAACTAGCGGGAGTTAACACCGGGGAGCTGTTTTTT. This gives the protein CASSQLAGVNTGELFF.

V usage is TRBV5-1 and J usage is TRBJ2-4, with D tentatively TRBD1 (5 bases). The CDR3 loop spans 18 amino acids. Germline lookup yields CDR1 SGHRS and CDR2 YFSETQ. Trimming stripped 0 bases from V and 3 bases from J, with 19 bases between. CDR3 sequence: CASSLVVSGSLGKNIQYF. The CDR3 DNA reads TGCGCCAGCAGCTTGGTCGTTTCAGGGTCACTGGGCAAAAACATTCAGTACTTC.

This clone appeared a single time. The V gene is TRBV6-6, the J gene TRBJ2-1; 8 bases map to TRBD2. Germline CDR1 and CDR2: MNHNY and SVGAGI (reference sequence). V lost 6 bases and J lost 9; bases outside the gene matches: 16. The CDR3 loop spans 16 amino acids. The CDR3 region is CASRHQGWSGRGEQFF. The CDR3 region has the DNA TGTGCCAGCAGACACCAGGGGTGGAGCGGGAGAGGTGAGCAGTTCTTC.

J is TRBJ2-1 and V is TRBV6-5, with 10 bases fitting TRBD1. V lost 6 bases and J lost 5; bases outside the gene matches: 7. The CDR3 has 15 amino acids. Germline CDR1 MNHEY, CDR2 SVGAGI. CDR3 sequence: CASSSDRGPNNEQFF. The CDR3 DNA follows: TGTGCCAGCAGCTCCGACAGGGGGCCTAACAATGAGCAGTTCTTC.

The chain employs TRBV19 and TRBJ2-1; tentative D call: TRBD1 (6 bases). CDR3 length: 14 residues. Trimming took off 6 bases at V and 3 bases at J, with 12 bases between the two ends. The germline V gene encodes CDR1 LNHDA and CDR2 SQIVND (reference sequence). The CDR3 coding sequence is TGTGCCAGTAGCGCCAGGGACATCTACAATGAGCAGTTCTTC. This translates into CASSARDIYNEQFF.